This TCR beta chain came from a study of regulatory T cells in long-lasting Graves disease. Study details: Prior antithyroid drug treatment in newly diagnosed Graves' patients lasted under 3 months. Overall study findings and caveats: Shared public clonotypes totalled about 2,800 in persistent patients, compared with roughly 970 in new patients.

The table lists this clonotype with a few counts. Its antigen is currently unknown. V gave up 7 bases and J gave up 0 bases, with 7 bases separating them. Germline V lookup: CDR1 SGHNT, CDR2 YYREEE (reference sequence). CDR3 length equals 13 residues. Time point specified: newly diagnosed GD, antithyroid drugs for less than 3 months. The TCR library was made from RNA extracted from PBMCs. Both iRepertoire HTBI primers and Arm-PCR of CDR3 regions were used to build the TCR beta libraries. MiXCR, applied by TCRdb to the multiplex PCR reads, yields one record per CDR3 protein. The profile shows 350,000 to 500,000 distinct CDR3 sequences, approximately 16% of them singletons. These data are also associated with another study on T cells in Graves' hyperthyroidism and ophthalmopathy.

The sequence was collected from a woman younger than 45 with Graves disease. Source: peripheral blood mononuclear cells (PBMCs), taken at new diagnosis, from a patient treated with antithyroid drugs. The chain is built from TRBV5-4 and TRBJ2-2; D is undetermined. In DNA, the CDR3 is TGTGCCAGCTGGTCAGCGAACACCGGGGAGCTGTTTTTT. It codes for CASWSANTGELFF.